Listed below are T cell receptor beta chains from one sample, sequenced in a study of cytomegalovirus exposure and HLA in healthy donors. Sequencing was performed with immunoSEQ multiplex PCR; in TCRdb, only in-frame clones are kept and a portion is missing. Counted here are around 190,000 clones, 80% to 90% occurring once; the ten biggest clones make up less than 2%. Sample: PBMCs. The receptor set was obtained from a man aged 35 to 55 in good health and CMV-seropositive. Each CDR3 is given with its conserved first and last residue. Fields, in order: V gene, J gene, D gene, CDR3 length, clone size, CDR3 DNA, CDR3 protein. The D gene is left open where the match is weak. Clone size is given for some rows only: seen once, a few or many times, or a class if the clone is expanded.

V gene: TRBV13
J gene: TRBJ2-5
D gene: TRBD2
CDR3 length: 14
clone size: .
CDR3 DNA: TGTGCCAGCAGCTTTTCTAGCGGGAGCGAGACCCAGTACTTC
CDR3 protein: CASSFSSGSETQYF

V gene: TRBV5-5
J gene: TRBJ2-7
D gene: .
CDR3 length: 14
clone size: .
CDR3 DNA: TGTGCCAGCAGATGGGGGGATCTCCGCTACGAGCAGTACTTC
CDR3 protein: CASRWGDLRYEQYF

V gene: TRBV9
J gene: TRBJ1-4
D gene: TRBD1
CDR3 length: 15
clone size: .
CDR3 DNA: TGTGCCAGCAGCGTAGGACAGGGGGCAGGAGAAAAACTGTTTTTT
CDR3 protein: CASSVGQGAGEKLFF

V gene: TRBV28
J gene: TRBJ2-4
D gene: TRBD2
CDR3 length: 14
clone size: .
CDR3 DNA: TGTGCCAGCAGTAGCGGGACTAGCAAAAACATTCAGTACTTC
CDR3 protein: CASSSGTSKNIQYF

V gene: TRBV28
J gene: TRBJ2-5
D gene: .
CDR3 length: 14
clone size: .
CDR3 DNA: TGTGCCAGCAGCTCCGGACAGCTCGGGGAGACCCAGTACTTC
CDR3 protein: CASSSGQLGETQYF

V gene: TRBV11-2
J gene: TRBJ2-5
D gene: TRBD1
CDR3 length: 13
clone size: .
CDR3 DNA: TGTGCCAGCAGCGGACAGGCCCAAGAGACCCAGTACTTC
CDR3 protein: CASSGQAQETQYF

V gene: TRBV11-3
J gene: TRBJ2-2
D gene: TRBD2
CDR3 length: 16
clone size: .
CDR3 DNA: TGTGCCAGCAGCATAGTAGCGGGAGGGCGGTCCGGGGAGCTGTTTTTT
CDR3 protein: CASSIVAGGRSGELFF

V gene: TRBV5-1
J gene: TRBJ1-1
D gene: .
CDR3 length: 14
clone size: .
CDR3 DNA: TGCGCCAGCAGCTTTGACGGGAAGAACACTGAAGCTTTCTTT
CDR3 protein: CASSFDGKNTEAFF

V gene: TRBV29-1
J gene: TRBJ2-7
D gene: TRBD2
CDR3 length: 12
clone size: .
CDR3 DNA: TGCAGCGTGACTAGCGGTACCTACGAGCAGTACTTC
CDR3 protein: CSVTSGTYEQYF

V gene: TRBV7-6
J gene: TRBJ2-2
D gene: TRBD1
CDR3 length: 15
clone size: few
CDR3 DNA: TGTGCCAGCAGCTTAGTTGGGACAGGCACCGGGGAGCTGTTTTTT
CDR3 protein: CASSLVGTGTGELFF

V gene: TRBV5-1
J gene: TRBJ1-6
D gene: TRBD1
CDR3 length: 14
clone size: .
CDR3 DNA: TGCGCCAGCAGGGGACAGGTACCCGTGGGACCCCTCCACTTT
CDR3 protein: CASRGQVPVGPLHF

V gene: TRBV11-3
J gene: TRBJ2-1
D gene: .
CDR3 length: 13
clone size: .
CDR3 DNA: TGTGCCAGCAGCTCCTCCCATTCGGGTGAGCAGTTCTTC
CDR3 protein: CASSSSHSGEQFF

V gene: TRBV29-1
J gene: TRBJ1-4
D gene: TRBD1
CDR3 length: 13
clone size: .
CDR3 DNA: TGCAGCGCACTGACAGGGGGGAGTGAAAAACTGTTTTTT
CDR3 protein: CSALTGGSEKLFF

V gene: TRBV18
J gene: TRBJ1-4
D gene: .
CDR3 length: 13
clone size: .
CDR3 DNA: TGTGCCAGCTCACCAGGGGAGGGGTTCACACTGTTTTTT
CDR3 protein: CASSPGEGFTLFF

V gene: TRBV9
J gene: TRBJ1-6
D gene: TRBD1
CDR3 length: 13
clone size: few
CDR3 DNA: TGTGCCAGCAGCAGAACAGGGGGATCACCCCTCCACTTT
CDR3 protein: CASSRTGGSPLHF

V gene: TRBV4-2
J gene: TRBJ2-7
D gene: .
CDR3 length: 15
clone size: .
CDR3 DNA: TGTGCCAGCAGCCAAGAATGGGCCCGCACCTACGAGCAGTACTTC
CDR3 protein: CASSQEWARTYEQYF

V gene: TRBV30
J gene: TRBJ1-4
D gene: .
CDR3 length: 13
clone size: .
CDR3 DNA: TGTGCCTGGAGCCTACGAGGAGAAGAAAAACTGTTTTTT
CDR3 protein: CAWSLRGEEKLFF

V gene: TRBV19
J gene: TRBJ2-7
D gene: TRBD2
CDR3 length: 16
clone size: .
CDR3 DNA: TGTGCCAGTAGGGCAGCGACTAGCGGGAGTGTCAACGAGCAGTACTTC
CDR3 protein: CASRAATSGSVNEQYF

V gene: TRBV5-1
J gene: TRBJ1-1
D gene: .
CDR3 length: 14
clone size: .
CDR3 DNA: TGCGCCAGCAGCGGGAGGGGGGGGCGGACTGAAGCTTTCTTT
CDR3 protein: CASSGRGGRTEAFF

V gene: TRBV7-2
J gene: TRBJ1-5
D gene: TRBD1
CDR3 length: 15
clone size: .
CDR3 DNA: TGTGCCAGCAGCTTCGGGGACAGGGCACGTCAGCCCCAGCATTTT
CDR3 protein: CASSFGDRARQPQHF

V gene: TRBV7-9
J gene: TRBJ2-5
D gene: .
CDR3 length: 14
clone size: .
CDR3 DNA: TGTGCCAGCAGCTTAGGGGGGCCGAGCCACACCCAGTACTTC
CDR3 protein: CASSLGGPSHTQYF

V gene: TRBV21-1
J gene: TRBJ1-6
D gene: .
CDR3 length: 20
clone size: .
CDR3 DNA: TGTGCCAGCAGCAAAGACTTGTCCCGCTTGCCTAGCTCCTATAATTCACCCCTCCACTTT
CDR3 protein: CASSKDLSRLPSSYNSPLHF

V gene: TRBV9
J gene: TRBJ1-2
D gene: TRBD1
CDR3 length: 14
clone size: .
CDR3 DNA: TGTGCCAGCAGCGTTCGGACAGGGGACTATGGCTACACCTTC
CDR3 protein: CASSVRTGDYGYTF

V gene: TRBV15
J gene: TRBJ1-5
D gene: TRBD1
CDR3 length: 15
clone size: .
CDR3 DNA: TGTGCCACCAGAGGTGACAGGGGGCGCGGTCAGCCCCAGCATTTT
CDR3 protein: CATRGDRGRGQPQHF

V gene: TRBV15
J gene: TRBJ2-7
D gene: .
CDR3 length: 16
clone size: .
CDR3 DNA: TGTGCCACCAGCAGAGATGTCAGGACAGCCGCCTACGAGCAGTACTTC
CDR3 protein: CATSRDVRTAAYEQYF

V gene: TRBV9
J gene: TRBJ2-3
D gene: TRBD2
CDR3 length: 16
clone size: .
CDR3 DNA: TGTGCCAGCAGCCTCGGACTAGCGGGGAGCACAGATACGCAGTATTTT
CDR3 protein: CASSLGLAGSTDTQYF

V gene: TRBV28
J gene: TRBJ1-5
D gene: .
CDR3 length: 15
clone size: .
CDR3 DNA: TGTGCCAGTTACCCGTGGGGGGTGAGCAATCAGCCCCAGCATTTT
CDR3 protein: CASYPWGVSNQPQHF

V gene: TRBV4-3
J gene: TRBJ2-1
D gene: .
CDR3 length: 14
clone size: .
CDR3 DNA: TGCGCCAGCAGCCCAGCCTCCCGACTAGAACGGCAGTTCTTC
CDR3 protein: CASSPASRLERQFF

V gene: TRBV7-9
J gene: TRBJ1-3
D gene: .
CDR3 length: 15
clone size: .
CDR3 DNA: TGTGCCAGCAGCCCTGGGGCGCTCGCCCGATGGACCATATATTTT
CDR3 protein: CASSPGALARWTIYF

V gene: TRBV13
J gene: TRBJ2-7
D gene: .
CDR3 length: 14
clone size: .
CDR3 DNA: TGTGCCAGCAGCCGAAACCGGGAGACCTACGAGCAGTACTTC
CDR3 protein: CASSRNRETYEQYF

V gene: TRBV4-1
J gene: TRBJ2-5
D gene: TRBD2
CDR3 length: 16
clone size: few
CDR3 DNA: TGCGCCAGCAGCCAAGAAGGGGAGGGTTTCCAAGAGACCCAGTACTTC
CDR3 protein: CASSQEGEGFQETQYF

V gene: TRBV27
J gene: TRBJ1-2
D gene: .
CDR3 length: 11
clone size: .
CDR3 DNA: TGTGCCACCCGGTCCCCGGAGGGCTACACCTTC
CDR3 protein: CATRSPEGYTF

V gene: TRBV30
J gene: TRBJ2-7
D gene: TRBD2
CDR3 length: 15
clone size: .
CDR3 DNA: TGTGCCTGGAGTGTAAGCGGGAGTGGCACCTACGAGCAGTACTTC
CDR3 protein: CAWSVSGSGTYEQYF

V gene: TRBV12-5
J gene: TRBJ2-3
D gene: .
CDR3 length: 13
clone size: .
CDR3 DNA: TGTGCTAGTGGTTTCCAGGGCACAGATACGCAGTATTTT
CDR3 protein: CASGFQGTDTQYF

V gene: TRBV27
J gene: TRBJ2-3
D gene: .
CDR3 length: 11
clone size: few
CDR3 DNA: TGTGCCAGCACAGTTGGAGATACGCAGTATTTT
CDR3 protein: CASTVGDTQYF

V gene: TRBV4-1
J gene: TRBJ2-7
D gene: .
CDR3 length: 13
clone size: .
CDR3 DNA: TGCGCCAGCAGCCAATCACAGCTCGACGAGCAGTACTTC
CDR3 protein: CASSQSQLDEQYF

V gene: TRBV25-1
J gene: TRBJ2-2
D gene: .
CDR3 length: 15
clone size: few
CDR3 DNA: TGTGCCAGCGGATGGACAGGGAGGGCCACCGGGGAGCTGTTTTTT
CDR3 protein: CASGWTGRATGELFF

V gene: TRBV12-5
J gene: TRBJ2-3
D gene: .
CDR3 length: 13
clone size: .
CDR3 DNA: TGTGCTAGTGGTTTCAGCGACACAGATACGCAGTATTTT
CDR3 protein: CASGFSDTDTQYF

V gene: TRBV5-6
J gene: TRBJ1-6
D gene: TRBD1
CDR3 length: 16
clone size: .
CDR3 DNA: TGTGCCAGCAGCTTACTAGACAGGGCTGGTAATTCACCCCTCCACTTT
CDR3 protein: CASSLLDRAGNSPLHF

V gene: TRBV19
J gene: TRBJ2-1
D gene: TRBD2
CDR3 length: 17
clone size: .
CDR3 DNA: TGTGCCAGTAGTATAGACCCCGGACTAGCGGGAGGAAATGAGCAGTTCTTC
CDR3 protein: CASSIDPGLAGGNEQFF

V gene: TRBV2
J gene: TRBJ2-1
D gene: TRBD2
CDR3 length: 16
clone size: .
CDR3 DNA: TGTGCCAGCAGTGAAGATAGCGGGACTCCATACAATGAGCAGTTCTTC
CDR3 protein: CASSEDSGTPYNEQFF

V gene: TRBV11-2
J gene: TRBJ2-7
D gene: TRBD2
CDR3 length: 19
clone size: .
CDR3 DNA: TGTGCCAGCTTAGGACTAGCGGAGCCCCCATCCCTCGATATATACGAGCAGTACTTC
CDR3 protein: CASLGLAEPPSLDIYEQYF

V gene: TRBV6-5
J gene: TRBJ2-1
D gene: .
CDR3 length: 15
clone size: .
CDR3 DNA: TGTGCCAGCAGGAAACAGGGGACTTCCTACAATGAGCAGTTCTTC
CDR3 protein: CASRKQGTSYNEQFF